This T cell receptor (beta chain) was sequenced during a study of cytomegalovirus exposure and HLA in healthy donors (dated by TCRdb to about 2017). In terms of the full investigation: An earlier analysis of more than 550 of the donors reported 276 Gb of sequence data and 117 million unique TCR beta sequences obtained from about 179 million T cells. An early release covering about 600 HLA-typed donors comprised about 300 gigabases of sequencing data and around 80 million unique TCR sequences. The genetic ancestry cluster associated with self-reported Caucasian donors included around four fifths of the approximately 400 genotyped donors. The study aimed to test whether cataloging public T cell receptors could reveal signatures of past pathogen exposure. Using immunosequencing, the study profiled T cell repertoires from 550 to 750 subjects and related those repertoires to cytomegalovirus serostatus. Besides the first cohort of 500 to 700 subjects, a separate validation cohort made up of roughly 120 different subjects was used. The study combined high-throughput TCR immunosequencing, statistical association of individual TCRs with disease status, and machine learning to predict cytomegalovirus infection status. To study patterns of TCR occurrence, a later analysis re-analyzed previously published TCR beta repertoires from more than 550 donors and added high-resolution HLA genotyping. The later analysis used no new phenotypic data to find candidate immune exposures, relying instead on TCR beta sequences and their occurrence across donors. To decide whether each TCR beta V gene segment behaved as functional or pseudogenic, an earlier analysis of approximately 620 of the donors relied on high-throughput TCR beta sequencing. Alongside the repertoire data, information on donor age, sex, ethnicity and CMV serostatus was compiled. A later genetic analysis used genome-wide SNP genotypes for about 65% of the 666 donors, treating that subset as a discovery cohort. Every repertoire in the discovery cohort had been generated on one and the same sequencing platform. HLA typing included class I and class II loci at four-digit resolution. The number of typed donors differed by locus: about 620-640 for A, B, C, DRB1 and DQB1; approximately 530 for DQA1; around 610 for DPA1; and around 490 for DPB1. Because of strong linkage in the cohort, roughly 5 DR-DQ haplotypes were treated as single units for association and clustering. Among 350 to 400 genotyped donors of the cohort, an average of around 240,000 unique TCR beta nucleotide sequences were sequenced per donor, around a sixth of them non-productive.

Remarks on this clone: Its antigen is currently not known. It has no much larger one-base neighbor in the sample; base qualities were not kept.

The cohort consisted of approximately 690 healthy bone marrow donors. At the time of sampling, all cohort members were nominally healthy, though unrecorded immune exposures were likely present. The donor was CMV seronegative and was included in the group of a few hundred seronegative cohort members. Every donor gave a peripheral blood sample, and the peripheral blood mononuclear cells from that sample were used for TCR beta sequencing. Genomic DNA was extracted from the blood cell samples with the Qiagen DNeasy Blood Extraction Kit. The investigation overall reported the following: A total of fewer than 200 TCR beta chains were listed by the study as associated with cytomegalovirus. Linkage disequilibrium might explain the correlated functional status among segregating V segments, but an unknown experimental factor could not be excluded. According to a later analysis, most CMV-associated TCR beta chains appeared to be HLA-restricted, and the HLA associations seemed to be driven largely by CMV exposure. In this cohort, only TCR beta chains were sequenced, and detectable features were limited by the absence of alpha or paired-chain data. Three of the identified cytomegalovirus-associated TCR beta chains were confirmed in vitro to be specific for cytomegalovirus antigens. A further reported finding was that TCR beta sequences accurately predicted the HLA-A and HLA-B alleles for most subjects in the first cohort. According to a later analysis, parvovirus B19, influenza, CMV and Epstein-Barr virus appeared linked to several top co-occurrence clusters. The 87-base-pair reads could not distinguish some IMGT-functional V segments, including TRBV6-2 and TRBV6-3, so those segments were excluded. The authors suggested that the approach could potentially be extended to other disease states and immunological phenotypes. Immune exposure information for the cohort was limited to CMV serostatus. According to a later genetic analysis, donors in an Asian-associated ancestry cluster had fewer N-insertions in productive TCRs than the roughly 670-donor mean. When HLA alleles, especially DR and DQ, strongly co-occurred, attributing TCR associations to individual alleles was difficult. In a later analysis, 16,951 TCR beta sequences were associated with specific HLA alleles at a false discovery rate of 0.05. In a later analysis, TCR association rates were found to vary across HLA loci, with the most associated TCRs seen for DRB1 alleles and the fewest for HLA-C alleles. The sequencing pipeline was judged likely to have produced a cluster of highly shared sequence variants as a technical artifact. Most TCR sequences were observed very rarely across donors, whereas some public TCRs were present in many individuals. An association between a missense DCLRE1C variant and V-gene and J-gene trimming of TCR beta chains was found in a later genetic analysis and replicated in an independent cohort. A later analysis found that HLA-associated TCR beta chains were more clonally expanded and had lower generation probabilities than equally common non-associated chains. Because some donors lacked HLA typing at each locus, the association tests relied only on the typed subset. Sequencing depth was assumed to be roughly uniform across donors in the presence/absence analyses, though that assumption may not hold. In an earlier analysis of approximately 590 of the donors, most TCR beta V segments appeared in productive rearrangements about 87% or about 30% of the time, broadly matching IMGT annotations. The earlier analysis of approximately 540 of the donors excluded 15 to 20 rarely observed V segments, including chromosome 9 orphons, because counts were too low. The classifier was reported to diagnose cytomegalovirus status with high specificity and sensitivity in both the original cohort and the validation cohort.

As encoded in the germline V gene, CDR1 is SQVTM while CDR2 is ANQGSEA. From cysteine to phenylalanine, the CDR3 is 12 amino acids long. The DNA shown is the 36-base CDR3, in frame from base 1. V is clipped by 6 bases and J by 6 bases, and the sequence between their germline boundaries is 14 bases long. Preparation of the library involved the immunoSEQ multiplex PCR assay. For the multiplex PCR, a mixture combining 60 forward primers for TCR Vbeta segments and 13 reverse primers for TCR Jbeta segments was used. The CDR3 region of rearranged TCR beta genes was amplified from genomic DNA by a multiplex PCR assay. Amplified TCR beta libraries were sequenced as 87-base-pair reads on the Illumina HiSeq System. The source study handled its data this way. A later analysis counted some 80 million unique TCR beta chains across the 650 to 700 repertoires, and 10 million to 11 million of these chains were shared by at least two donors. Raw reads were error-corrected and collapsed into unique sequences by a nearest-neighbor algorithm in which closely related sequences were merged to remove PCR and sequencing errors. CDR3 sequences were aligned to IMGT reference sequences to assign V, D and J gene segments. For a sequence to be retained, at least a six-nucleotide match to both a V gene segment and a J gene segment was required. Rearrangements were called productive when the CDR3 lacked stop codons and stayed in frame with V and J; all others were non-productive. CDR3 was defined by IMGT convention, running from the second conserved V-encoded cysteine to the conserved J-encoded phenylalanine. In an earlier analysis of just under 600 of the donors, sequences lacking an unambiguous match to a single V gene segment were excluded. In an earlier analysis of 587 of the donors, V segments were called functional above 56.7% productive rearrangements and were called segregating when the between-donor standard deviation exceeded 5%. To diagnose cytomegalovirus status from the catalog of TCR beta chain sequences, a statistical classification framework was built. In a later analysis, TCR nucleotide sequences were compared against IMGT/GENE-DB human TR gene sequences so that V and J genes could be assigned. Using the TCRdist pipeline, a later analysis assigned CDR3 sequences along with most-parsimonious VDJ recombination scenarios. In a later analysis, each TCR beta chain was defined by its CDR3 amino acid sequence together with its V-gene family, and reads without a unique V-gene family were excluded. To address suspected cross-contamination and a sequencing artifact, a later analysis removed under 600 highly shared, low-generation-probability nucleotide sequences. In a later analysis, a clonal expansion index for each public chain was calculated from normalized within-repertoire ranks of inferred template counts. A later analysis computed generation probabilities with a VDJ recombination model fitted to out-of-frame rearrangements, and checked the results against IGoR. In a later analysis, TCR-TCR, TCR-HLA and TCR-CMV co-occurrence was scored with hypergeometric tests, and a repertoire-size bias correction was applied to TCR pairs. In a later analysis, false discovery rates were estimated by permuting HLA or CMV assignments 20 times. In a later analysis, co-occurring TCRs were grouped using DBSCAN, and TCRdist sequence similarity was added for clustering within HLA-allele-positive subsets. Repertoires with fewer than 30,000 or more than 120,000 public chains were left out of co-occurrence clustering, as were about 5 repertoires with anomalous nucleotide sharing. What TCRdb holds here is the immuneACCESS table cut down to in-frame rearrangements. Part of the clones is not present; checked against another copy, under half of the missing clones reflect an unresolved V gene, and the others are unexplained. The DNA was the basis for D and trimming; V, J and clone size are from that table. This sample comprises about 280,000 clones, around 90% of them detected only once. Clones ranked in the top ten supply roughly 2% of the sample.

The sequence joins TRBV29-1 to TRBJ1-1, and perhaps TRBD1 as D gene, on 6 matching bases. The receptor comes from a woman younger than 30 in good health and CMV-seronegative. Sequencing input: PBMCs. The sequence in DNA is TGCAGCGTCTCGGACAGAGACTCTGAAGCTTTCTTT. Its product reads: CSVSDRDSEAFF.